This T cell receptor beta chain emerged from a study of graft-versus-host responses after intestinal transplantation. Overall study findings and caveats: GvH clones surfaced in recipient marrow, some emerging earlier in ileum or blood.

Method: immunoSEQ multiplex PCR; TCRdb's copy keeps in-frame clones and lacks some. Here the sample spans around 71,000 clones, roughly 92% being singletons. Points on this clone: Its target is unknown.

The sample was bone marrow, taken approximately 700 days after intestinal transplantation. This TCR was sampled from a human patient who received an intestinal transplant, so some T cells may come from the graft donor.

The CDR3 is CASSPQLAGGLYNEQFF. CDR3 in DNA: TGTGCCAGCAGCCCACAACTAGCGGGGGGATTATACAATGAGCAGTTCTTC. The gene calls are TRBV11-2 and TRBJ2-1; 12 nucleotides line up with TRBD2. This CDR3 comprises 17 residues. CDR1 SGHAT and CDR2 FQNNGV come from the germline V gene. Unmatched junction bases numbered 9, after V lost 5 bases and J lost 4 bases.